The 25 T cell receptor beta chains presented below share a single source sample, sequenced in a study of blood T cells in healthy people across ages. Primers used in a second PCR of about 6 to 11 cycles were a sample-barcoded 5' primer and a J-beta primer mix. MiXCR, applied by TCRdb to the 5' RACE reads, yields one record per CDR3 protein. The table shows some 800,000 distinct CDR3 sequences, with more than 40% occurring only once. The specimen sequenced was blood. The receptors were gathered from a man aged 60 to 75 in good health.

J is TRBJ1-6 and V is TRBV14; D unclear. The CDR3 consists of 13 residues. Germline V lookup: CDR1 SGHDN, CDR2 FVKESK. With 4 bases removed from V and 6 bases from J, the gap between germline ends came to 7 bases. The CDR3 loop is CASSLIVNSPLHF. The CDR3 region has the DNA TGTGCCAGCAGCCTAATTGTTAATTCACCCCTCCACTTT.

In its sample, this clonotype was seen a few times. The chain recombines TRBV4-1 with TRBJ2-1; D possibly uses TRBD1 or TRBD2 (5 bases each). The CDR3 length is 17 residues. Trimming stripped 1 base from V and 3 bases from J, with 16 bases between. Germline V CDR1 and CDR2: MGHRA, YSYEKL. The CDR3 sequence is CASSQGPRRENYNEQFF. The CDR3 DNA follows: TGCGCCAGCAGCCAAGGGCCCCGCAGGGAGAACTACAATGAGCAGTTCTTC.

The V and J genes are TRBV20-1 and TRBJ1-6, with 10 bases matching TRBD1. V was pared by 0 bases and J by 7 bases, with 6 bases of the junction left unmatched. The CDR3 has 16 residues. Germline assignment: CDR1 DFQATT and CDR2 SNEGSKA (reference sequence). CDR3 protein: CSARDVKTGGNSPLHF. Here the CDR3 DNA reads TGCAGTGCTAGAGATGTGAAGACAGGGGGCAATTCACCCCTCCACTTT.

This chain uses TRBV4-3 with TRBJ1-1; D uncertain. Trimming removed 0 bases at V and 3 bases at J, with 8 bases between. CDR1 LGHNA and CDR2 YSLEER come from the germline V gene. CDR3 length: 14 amino acids. The CDR3 DNA sequence: TGCGCCAGCAGCCAAGAAAAAAGTTACACTGAAGCTTTCTTT. This codes for CASSQEKSYTEAFF.

This chain links TRBV7-2 with TRBJ2-7, with 11 bases that match TRBD1. The trim removed 4 bases at V and 6 bases at J, leaving 14 bases unmatched. CDR1 and CDR2 (germline): SGHTA, FQGNSA. This CDR3 has 17 amino acids. The DNA for the CDR3 is TGTGCCAGCAGCTCAAGGACAGGGGGCGTGATTATTTCCGAGCAGTACTTC. It specifies CASSSRTGGVIISEQYF.

This clonotype was recorded a few times. The V and J genes are TRBV15 and TRBJ2-1, with D perhaps TRBD1 (6 bases). This CDR3 is 15 amino acids long. The germline gives CDR1 LNHNV, CDR2 YYDKDF (reference sequence). V dropped 6 bases and J dropped 5 bases, with 17 bases sitting between them. As DNA, the CDR3 is TGTGCCACCAGTGAGACAGGCGAGCCGAACAATGAGCAGTTCTTC. It specifies CATSETGEPNNEQFF. Full variable domain (missing parts from reference TRBV15 and TRBJ2-1): DAMVIQNPRYQVTQFGKPVTLSCSQTLNHNVMYWYQQKSSQAPKLLFHYYDKDFNNEADTPDNFQSRRPNTSFCFLDIRSPGLGDTAMYLCATSETGEPNNEQFFGPGTRLTVL.

This clonotype occurred a few times. The chain has TRBV6-5 and TRBJ2-7; no clear D gene. The CDR3 is 13 residues long. Deletions cut 8 bases from V and 2 bases from J, with 13 bases between. Germline V gene data show CDR1 as MNHEY and CDR2 as SVGAGI. This chain's CDR3 is CASSSGFPYEQYF. CDR3 nucleotide sequence: TGTGCCAGCTCTTCAGGTTTCCCCTACGAGCAGTACTTC.

This clonotype was counted a few times. The chain employs TRBV7-9 and TRBJ2-5; TRBD2 matches at 8 bases. In germline, CDR1 is SEHNR, CDR2 FQNEAQ (reference sequence). The CDR3 is made up of 17 amino acids. The junction had 8 bases not matched to a gene; V was cut back by 1 base and J by 1 base. The CDR3 DNA reads as TGTGCCAGCAGCTTAGGCACGGGGGGGCAAACCCAAGAGACCCAGTACTTC. Translated, it gives CASSLGTGGQTQETQYF.

This chain connects TRBV3-1 to TRBJ1-2, with TRBD1 matching 9 bases. This CDR3 spans 14 amino acids. CDR1 LGHDT and CDR2 YNNKEL come from the germline V gene (reference sequence). Trimming at V came to 4 bases and at J to 7 bases, leaving 7 bases not matched to a gene. The CDR3 reads CASSPGQGIPGYTF. The CDR3 DNA is TGTGCCAGCAGCCCCGGACAGGGGATTCCTGGCTACACCTTC.

This clonotype was recorded a few times. This sequence joins TRBV28 and TRBJ2-7; the match to TRBD1 covers 7 bases. CDR3 length equals 14 residues. V shed 4 bases and J 7 bases; nucleotides not matched to a gene: 10. Germline V gene lookup returns CDR1 MDHEN and CDR2 SYDVKM. The CDR3 here is CASSSRTGATEQYF. The CDR3 nucleotides read TGTGCCAGCAGTTCCCGGACAGGCGCGACGGAGCAGTACTTC.

V is TRBV20-1 and J is TRBJ1-6, with D perhaps matching TRBD1 (6 bases). CDR1 DFQATT and CDR2 SNEGSKA come from the germline V gene (reference sequence). The CDR3 is 13 amino acids. The ends were cut back, 3 bases at V and 9 bases at J, with 12 bases in the middle. The CDR3 sequence: CSASAGAGSPLHF. The CDR3 DNA is TGCAGTGCTAGTGCAGGGGCAGGTTCACCCCTCCACTTT.

In this sample, this clonotype turned up many times. The gene calls are TRBV20-1 and TRBJ1-2; D is perhaps TRBD1 (5 bases). Germline loops: CDR1 DFQATT, CDR2 SNEGSKA (reference sequence). The CDR3 consists of 15 residues. V was shortened by 3 bases and J by 4 bases, with 18 bases between the two germline ends. CDR3 bases: TGCAGTGCTAGGTCTATACGAGGGGACCCCTATGGCTACACCTTC. The encoded protein is CSARSIRGDPYGYTF.

This rearrangement joins TRBV12-3 or TRBV12-4 to TRBJ2-3; 7 nucleotides match TRBD2. Germline trimming cut 10 bases from V and 6 bases from J; bases unmatched to any gene: 16. The CDR3 covers 15 residues. The DNA of the CDR3 is TGTGCCACCGAACCGGGAAGAGCGGGATCTGATACGCAGTATTTT. Protein: CATEPGRAGSDTQYF.

The V and J genes are TRBV11-2 and TRBJ2-7, with D perhaps matching TRBD1 (6 bases). CDR1 is SGHAT, CDR2 FQNNGV, per germline. Trimming pared 5 bases from V and 3 bases from J, leaving 14 bases between. CDR3 length: 14 amino acids. The chain's CDR3 is CASSNTDSIYEQYF. For the CDR3, the DNA is TGTGCCAGCAGCAACACGGACAGCATCTACGAGCAGTACTTC.

The chain recombines TRBV20-1 with TRBJ2-3, with 8 bases fitting TRBD2. Germline CDR1 and CDR2: DFQATT and SNEGSKA (reference sequence). This CDR3 has 17 residues. The J segment lost 2 bases and the V segment lost 6 bases, leaving 16 bases of the junction unmatched. The CDR3 region is CSANAPGRSGATDTQYF. The CDR3 coding sequence is TGCAGTGCAAACGCCCCCGGACGTAGCGGGGCCACAGATACGCAGTATTTT.

The rearrangement links TRBV5-1 to TRBJ2-4; 7 positions agree with TRBD2. The DNA end lines up better with TRBJ2-7; the J call may be wrong. The CDR3 contains 16 residues. Germline V CDR1 and CDR2: SGHRS, YFSETQ. CDR3 in DNA: TGCGCCAGCAGCTTGGTGGGAGGGGTCGGGTCCTACGAGCAGTACTTC. Translation: CASSLVGGVGSYEQYF.

This clonotype was seen a few times. The chain joins TRBV18 to TRBJ2-7; D is unclear. The length of the CDR3 is 14 residues. V was cut by 0 bases and J by 3 bases, with 9 bases left in between. Germline V gene sequence: CDR1 KGHSH, CDR2 LQKENI. The CDR3 DNA reads TGTGCCAGCTCACCACCTTCAAGTGTCTACGAGCAGTACTTC. Amino acid sequence: CASSPPSSVYEQYF.

The chain has TRBV20-1 and TRBJ2-3; tentative D call: TRBD1 (5 bases). In germline, CDR1 is DFQATT, CDR2 SNEGSKA (reference sequence). Trimming took off 0 bases at V and 0 bases at J, with 10 bases between the two ends. CDR3 size: 15 residues. Here the CDR3 reads CSARDWGRSTDTQYF. As DNA, the CDR3 is TGCAGTGCTAGAGATTGGGGCCGGAGCACAGATACGCAGTATTTT.

The chain joins TRBV12-3 or TRBV12-4 to TRBJ2-3; no reliable D call. This CDR3 is 13 amino acids long. Trimming pared 6 bases from V and 2 bases from J, leaving 9 bases between. The CDR3 loop reads CASRKDHTDTQYF. CDR3 nucleotide sequence: TGTGCCAGCAGGAAGGACCACACAGATACGCAGTATTTT.

A word on this clonotype: An end of the junction does not agree with germline; a read error may underlie this. The chain has TRBV12-3 or TRBV12-4 and TRBJ2-2; 7 bases align to TRBD1. This CDR3 comprises 16 residues. The CDR3 region has the DNA TGTACCAGCAGGCGGACAGGACCCAGGAACACCGGGGAGCTGTTTTTT. Translating it yields CTSRRTGPRNTGELFF.

V is TRBV11-2 and J is TRBJ2-1, with TRBD2 matching over 10 bases. V trimming: 0 bases; J trimming: 5 bases; junction bases outside the gene matches: 7. This CDR3 is 17 amino acids long. The germline CDR1 and CDR2 sequences are SGHAT and FQNNGV. This CDR3 is CASSLDHSSGGHNEQFF. Here the CDR3 DNA reads TGTGCCAGCAGCTTAGATCACTCTAGCGGGGGCCACAATGAGCAGTTCTTC.

V usage is TRBV30 and J usage is TRBJ1-4, with no clear D. V was clipped by 8 bases and J by 2 bases, with 9 bases between them. The CDR3 loop spans 12 amino acids. CDR1 and CDR2 (germline): GTSNPN, SVGIG (reference sequence). CDR3 sequence: CANGVTNEKLFF. CDR3 DNA: TGTGCCAATGGTGTGACTAATGAAAAACTGTTTTTT.

CDR3 sequence: CASSPVGALETQYF. The DNA for the CDR3 is TGCGCCAGCAGCCCCGTTGGGGCATTAGAGACCCAGTACTTC. This chain joins TRBV4-1 and TRBJ2-5, with D perhaps TRBD1 (5 bases). CDR1 and CDR2 from the germline V gene are MGHRA and YSYEKL. The CDR3 is 14 amino acids. V lost 4 bases and J 4 bases, leaving 13 bases between the germline ends.

Worth noting for this clonotype: The junction does not match germline at one end; this may be a read error. This chain links TRBV27 with TRBJ2-3; D possibly corresponds to TRBD1 (5 bases). This CDR3 has 14 amino acids. CDR1 is MNHEY and CDR2 is SMNVEV in the germline V gene (reference sequence). CDR3 bases: TGTGCCAGCAGTTCTTGGGGCCGGGCAGATATGCAGTATTTT. Its protein product is CASSSWGRADMQYF.

V usage is TRBV9 and J usage is TRBJ2-5; no reliable D call. Trimming took off 3 bases at V and 1 base at J, with 10 bases between the two ends. Germline CDR1 reads SGDLS; CDR2 reads YYNGEE. This CDR3 has 14 amino acids. In DNA form, the CDR3 reads TGTGCCAGCAGCGGGGCACGTGTCCAAGAGACCCAGTACTTC. Translated, it gives CASSGARVQETQYF.